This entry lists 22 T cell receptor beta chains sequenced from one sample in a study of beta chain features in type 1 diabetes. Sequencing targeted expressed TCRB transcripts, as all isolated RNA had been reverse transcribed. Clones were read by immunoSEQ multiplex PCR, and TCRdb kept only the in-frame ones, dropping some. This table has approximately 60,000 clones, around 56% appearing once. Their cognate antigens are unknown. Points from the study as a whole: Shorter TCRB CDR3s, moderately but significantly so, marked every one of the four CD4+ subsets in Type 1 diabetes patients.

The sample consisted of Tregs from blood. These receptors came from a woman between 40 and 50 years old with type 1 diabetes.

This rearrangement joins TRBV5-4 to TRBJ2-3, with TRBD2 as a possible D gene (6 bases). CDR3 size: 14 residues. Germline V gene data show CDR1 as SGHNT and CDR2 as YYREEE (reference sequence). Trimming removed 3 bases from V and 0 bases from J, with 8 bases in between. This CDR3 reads CASSSGTSTDTQYF. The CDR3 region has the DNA TGTGCCAGCAGCTCCGGGACTAGCACAGATACGCAGTATTTT.

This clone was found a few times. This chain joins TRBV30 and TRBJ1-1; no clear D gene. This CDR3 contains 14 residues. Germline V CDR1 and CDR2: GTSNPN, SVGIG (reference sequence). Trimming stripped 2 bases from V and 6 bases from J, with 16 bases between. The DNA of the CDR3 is TGTGCCTGGAGTACCTCGGACTGGTTCGCTGAAGCTTTCTTT. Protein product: CAWSTSDWFAEAFF.

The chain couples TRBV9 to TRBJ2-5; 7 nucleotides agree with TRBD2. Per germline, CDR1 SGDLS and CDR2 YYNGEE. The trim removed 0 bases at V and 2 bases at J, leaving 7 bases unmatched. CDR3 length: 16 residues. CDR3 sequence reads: CASSVGGTSEQETQYF. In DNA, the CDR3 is TGTGCCAGCAGCGTAGGGGGTACTAGCGAACAAGAGACCCAGTACTTC.

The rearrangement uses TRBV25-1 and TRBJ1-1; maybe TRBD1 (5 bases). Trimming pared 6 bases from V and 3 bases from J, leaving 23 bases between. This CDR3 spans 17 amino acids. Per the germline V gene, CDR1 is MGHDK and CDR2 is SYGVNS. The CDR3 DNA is TGTGCCAGCAGCTGGGGGGGTTTTTGGGGCGTTTACACTGAAGCTTTCTTT. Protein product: CASSWGGFWGVYTEAFF.

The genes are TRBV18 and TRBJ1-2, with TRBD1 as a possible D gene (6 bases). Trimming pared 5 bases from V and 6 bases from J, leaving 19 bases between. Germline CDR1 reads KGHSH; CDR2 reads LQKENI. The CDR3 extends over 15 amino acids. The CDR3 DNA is TGTGCCAGCTCATCCAGTCCGGGGGGCCTGGATGGCTACACCTTC. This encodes CASSSSPGGLDGYTF.

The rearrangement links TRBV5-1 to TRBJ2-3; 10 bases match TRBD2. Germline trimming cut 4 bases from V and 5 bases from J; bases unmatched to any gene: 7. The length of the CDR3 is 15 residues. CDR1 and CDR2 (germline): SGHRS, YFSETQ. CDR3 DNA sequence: TGCGCCAGCAGCCCCGGGACTAGCGAGATAGATACGCAGTATTTT. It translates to CASSPGTSEIDTQYF.

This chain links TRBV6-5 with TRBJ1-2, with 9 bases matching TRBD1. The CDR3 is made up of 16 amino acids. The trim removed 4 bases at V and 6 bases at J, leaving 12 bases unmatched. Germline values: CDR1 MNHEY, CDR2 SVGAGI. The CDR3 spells CASSLTGGPASDGYTF. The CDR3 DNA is TGTGCCAGCAGTTTAACAGGGGGCCCAGCATCCGATGGCTACACCTTC.

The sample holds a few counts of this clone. CDR3 nucleotides: TGTGCCAGCAGCCCTCGCGGGAGAATTGAAAACATTCAGTACTTC. This codes for CASSPRGRIENIQYF. This chain links TRBV4-2 with TRBJ2-4; 7 bases line up with TRBD2. This CDR3 region has 15 residues. CDR1 is LGHNA, CDR2 YNFKEQ, per germline. Trimming removed 4 bases from V and 5 bases from J; junction bases left unmatched: 8.

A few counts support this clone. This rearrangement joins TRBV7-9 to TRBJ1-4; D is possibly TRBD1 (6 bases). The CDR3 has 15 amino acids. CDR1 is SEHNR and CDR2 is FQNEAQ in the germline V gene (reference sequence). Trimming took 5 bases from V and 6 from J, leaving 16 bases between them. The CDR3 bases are TGTGCCAGCAGCCCGGGACATACGGGACATGAAAAACTGTTTTTT. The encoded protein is CASSPGHTGHEKLFF.

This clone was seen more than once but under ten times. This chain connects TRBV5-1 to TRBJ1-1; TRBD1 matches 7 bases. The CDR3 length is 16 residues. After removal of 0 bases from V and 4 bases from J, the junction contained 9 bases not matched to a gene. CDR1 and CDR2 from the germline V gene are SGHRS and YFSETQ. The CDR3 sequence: CASSLGHGTVGTEAFF. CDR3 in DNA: TGCGCCAGCAGCTTGGGTCACGGGACAGTGGGCACTGAAGCTTTCTTT. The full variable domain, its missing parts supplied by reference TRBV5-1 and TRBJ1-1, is KAGVTQTPRYLIKTRGQQVTLSCSPISGHRSVSWYQQTPGQGLQFLFEYFSETQRNKGNFPGRFSGRQFSNSRSEMNVSTLELGDSALYLCASSLGHGTVGTEAFFGQGTRLTVV.

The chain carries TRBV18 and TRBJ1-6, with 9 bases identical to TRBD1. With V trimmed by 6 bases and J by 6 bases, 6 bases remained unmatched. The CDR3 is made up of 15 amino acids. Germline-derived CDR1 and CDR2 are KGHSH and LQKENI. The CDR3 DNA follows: TGTGCCAGCTCGGTACTGGACAGGGGTAATTCACCCCTCCACTTT. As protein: CASSVLDRGNSPLHF.

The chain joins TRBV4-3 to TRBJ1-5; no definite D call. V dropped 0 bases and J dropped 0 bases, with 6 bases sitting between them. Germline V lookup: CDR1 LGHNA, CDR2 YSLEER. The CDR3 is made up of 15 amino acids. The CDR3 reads CASSQEYYSNQPQHF. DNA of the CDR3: TGCGCCAGCAGCCAAGAGTACTATAGCAATCAGCCCCAGCATTTT.

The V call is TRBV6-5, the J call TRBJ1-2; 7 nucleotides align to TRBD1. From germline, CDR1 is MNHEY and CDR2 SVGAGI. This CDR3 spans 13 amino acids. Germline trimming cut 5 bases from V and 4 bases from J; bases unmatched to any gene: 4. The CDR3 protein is CASSAQGGYGYTF. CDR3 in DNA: TGTGCCAGCAGTGCTCAGGGGGGCTATGGCTACACCTTC.

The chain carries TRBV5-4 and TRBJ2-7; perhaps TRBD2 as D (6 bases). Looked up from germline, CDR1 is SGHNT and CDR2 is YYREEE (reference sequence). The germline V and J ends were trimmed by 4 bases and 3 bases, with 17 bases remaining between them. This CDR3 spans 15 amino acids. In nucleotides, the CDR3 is TGTGCCAGCAGCATCAGTGGGGGGATTGTCTACGAGCAGTACTTC. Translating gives CASSISGGIVYEQYF. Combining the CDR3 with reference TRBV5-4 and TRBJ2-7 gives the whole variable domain ETGVTQSPTHLIKTRGQQVTLRCSSQSGHNTVSWYQQALGQGPQFIFQYYREEENGRGNFPPRFSGLQFPNYSSELNVNALELDDSALYLCASSISGGIVYEQYFGPGTRLTVT.

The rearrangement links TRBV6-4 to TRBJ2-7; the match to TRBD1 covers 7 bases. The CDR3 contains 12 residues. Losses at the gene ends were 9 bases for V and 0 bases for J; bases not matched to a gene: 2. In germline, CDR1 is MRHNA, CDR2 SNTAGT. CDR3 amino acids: CARGTVSYEQYF. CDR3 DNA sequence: TGTGCCAGAGGGACAGTCTCCTACGAGCAGTACTTC.

CDR3 coding DNA: TGTGCCAGTGCGGCCAGCGGGAGGGGCCTCGAGCAGTTCTTC. Translating it yields CASAASGRGLEQFF. The chain has TRBV2 and TRBJ2-1; 10 positions match TRBD2. Per the germline V gene, CDR1 is SNHLY and CDR2 is FYNNEI. The V and J ends lost 9 bases and 10 bases, in that order; junction bases with no gene match: 12. The CDR3 covers 14 residues.

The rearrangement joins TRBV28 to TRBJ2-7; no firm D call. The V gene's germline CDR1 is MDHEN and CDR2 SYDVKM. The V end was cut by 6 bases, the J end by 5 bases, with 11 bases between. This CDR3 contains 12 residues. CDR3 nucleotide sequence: TGTGCCAGCAGCCGCAAGCCACACGAGCAGTACTTC. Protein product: CASSRKPHEQYF.

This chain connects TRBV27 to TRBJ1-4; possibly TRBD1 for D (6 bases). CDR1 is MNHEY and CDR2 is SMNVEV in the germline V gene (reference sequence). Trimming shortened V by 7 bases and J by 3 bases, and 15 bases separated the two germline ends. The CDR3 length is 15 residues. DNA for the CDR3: TGTGCCAGCAACCCATTGGGACAACCTAATGAAAAACTGTTTTTT. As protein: CASNPLGQPNEKLFF.

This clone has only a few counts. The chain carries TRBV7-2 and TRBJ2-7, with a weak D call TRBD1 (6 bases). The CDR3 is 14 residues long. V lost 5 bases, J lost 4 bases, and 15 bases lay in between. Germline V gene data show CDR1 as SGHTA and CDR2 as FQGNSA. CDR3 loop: CASSPTGLNYEQYF. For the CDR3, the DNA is TGTGCCAGCAGCCCGACAGGACTGAATTACGAGCAGTACTTC.

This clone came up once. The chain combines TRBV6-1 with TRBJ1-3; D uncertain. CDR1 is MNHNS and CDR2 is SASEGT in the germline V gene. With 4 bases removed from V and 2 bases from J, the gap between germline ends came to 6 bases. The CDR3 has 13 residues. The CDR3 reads CASSGETGNTIYF. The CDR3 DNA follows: TGTGCCAGCAGTGGAGAGACTGGAAACACCATATATTTT.

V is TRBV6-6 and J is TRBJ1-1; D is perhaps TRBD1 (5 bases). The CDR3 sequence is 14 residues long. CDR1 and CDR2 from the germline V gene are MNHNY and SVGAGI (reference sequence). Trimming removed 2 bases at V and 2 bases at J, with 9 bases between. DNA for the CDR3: TGTGCCAGCAGTTACGTACAGGTCAACACTGAAGCTTTCTTT. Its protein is CASSYVQVNTEAFF.

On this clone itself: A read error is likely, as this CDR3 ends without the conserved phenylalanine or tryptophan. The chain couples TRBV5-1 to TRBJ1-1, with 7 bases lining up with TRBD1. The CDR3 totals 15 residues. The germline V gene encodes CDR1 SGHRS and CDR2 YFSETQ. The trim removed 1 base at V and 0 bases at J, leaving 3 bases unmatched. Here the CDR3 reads CASSLPGTVNTEAFL. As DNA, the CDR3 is TGCGCCAGCAGCTTGCCCGGGACAGTGAACACTGAAGCTTTCCTT.